This T cell receptor (beta chain) was found in a study of CD8 T cells in ankylosing spondylitis. Study findings and constraints: There were earlier reports of some motif variants in reactive arthritis synovial fluid and blood. Clones linked with disease were CD8+ and fairly uncommon in the peripheral blood. Clones linked to disease were reported to show significant enrichment in matched ankylosing spondylitis synovial fluid. Characteristic, it appeared, of ankylosing spondylitis blood was a TCR beta motif of eight highly homologous variants.

Germline CDR1 reads SEHNR; CDR2 reads FQNEAQ (reference sequence). V was pared by 5 bases and J by 0 bases, with 14 bases between. The CDR3 consists of 16 residues. About this clonotype itself: The antigen remains undetermined.

Making use of molecular barcodes, quantitative 5'-RACE generated TCR beta libraries. From the 5' RACE reads, TCRdb called clonotypes with MiXCR, one entry per CDR3 protein. In the table there are around 450,000 distinct CDR3 sequences, 26% of which are singletons. The chain uses TRBV7-9 and TRBJ2-1; D not certain. This clonotype was sampled from a male donor with ankylosing spondylitis. The source material was blood, either unsorted or a sorted T cell fraction (not recorded which). For the CDR3, the DNA is TGTGCCAGCAGCCACCCTGGCGGCAGCTCCTACAATGAGCAGTTCTTC. Its translation is CASSHPGGSSYNEQFF.